This T cell receptor beta chain originates from a study of blood T cell repertoires in COVID-19. Background on the study: The study drew acute and convalescent COVID-19 samples from the United States, Italy and Spain. T cells, B-cell-depleted T cells, or PBMCs supplied cDNA or gDNA.

This clone was counted a few times. CDR3 length equals 18 residues. The germline gives CDR1 SNHLY, CDR2 FYNNEI. Trimming at V came to 6 bases and at J to 0 bases, leaving 13 bases not matched to a gene. The repertoire was sequenced with immunoSEQ multiplex PCR; TCRdb's copy has only in-frame clones and lacks some. Found here are 140,000 to 150,000 clones, more than 75% of them singletons; the top ten hold 4.8%. This TCR derives from a human donor in a cohort sampled during active COVID-19. The sequencing input was peripheral blood. The rearrangement joins TRBV2 to TRBJ1-3, with 8 nucleotides matching TRBD1. In DNA, the CDR3 is TGTGCCAGCAGCTGGCCCGGGAGACAGGGGAGCTCTGGAAACACCATATATTTT. As protein: CASSWPGRQGSSGNTIYF.